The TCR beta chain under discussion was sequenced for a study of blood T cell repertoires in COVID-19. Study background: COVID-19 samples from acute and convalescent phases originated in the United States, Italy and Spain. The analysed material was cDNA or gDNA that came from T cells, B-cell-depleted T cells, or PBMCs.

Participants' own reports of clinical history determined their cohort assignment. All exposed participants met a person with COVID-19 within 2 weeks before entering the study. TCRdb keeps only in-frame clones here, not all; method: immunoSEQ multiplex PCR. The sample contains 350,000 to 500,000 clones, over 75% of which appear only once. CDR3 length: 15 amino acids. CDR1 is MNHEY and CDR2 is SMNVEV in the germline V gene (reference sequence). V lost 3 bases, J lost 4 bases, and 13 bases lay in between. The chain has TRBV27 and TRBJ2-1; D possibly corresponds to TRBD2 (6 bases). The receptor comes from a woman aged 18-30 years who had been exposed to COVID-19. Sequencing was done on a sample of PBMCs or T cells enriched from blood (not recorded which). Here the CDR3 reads CASSFSGDRYNEQFF. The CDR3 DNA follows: TGTGCCAGCAGTTTTAGCGGCGACAGATACAATGAGCAGTTCTTC.